One and the same sample provided the 26 T cell receptor beta chains below, sequenced in a study of blood T cell repertoires in COVID-19 (dated by TCRdb to about 2020). Libraries came from the immunoSEQ multiplex PCR assay. This immuneACCESS table, as held by TCRdb, lists in-frame sequences with V and J called but not all clones. Of the missing ones, under half trace to an unresolved V gene in checked studies; the others have no known cause. Recorded for this sample are roughly 380,000 clones; roughly 86% of them occurred a single time. The ten largest make up approximately 1.2% of the sample. Sequencing was carried out using PBMCs or T cells enriched from blood (not recorded which). These receptors were taken from a man aged 30-40 years who had recovered from COVID-19.

The chain joins TRBV28 to TRBJ1-2, with 12 bases fitting TRBD1. Germline-derived CDR1 and CDR2 are MDHEN and SYDVKM. The CDR3 covers 16 residues. V trimming: 5 bases; J trimming: 7 bases; junction bases outside the gene matches: 11. For the CDR3, the DNA is TGTGCCAGCAGTAACCGGGTCCGGGACAGGGGGCCTGGCTACACCTTC. This encodes CASSNRVRDRGPGYTF.

The chain combines TRBV2 with TRBJ1-2; 7 nucleotides match TRBD1. The V gene end was trimmed by 3 bases and the J gene end by 8 bases; junction bases not matched to a gene: 3. This CDR3 is built from 12 residues. Germline CDR1 reads SNHLY; CDR2 reads FYNNEI. In DNA, the CDR3 is TGTGCCAGCAGTGAGGGACAGCTAGGCTACACCTTC. Encoded protein: CASSEGQLGYTF. Filled out from reference TRBV2 and TRBJ1-2, the complete variable domain reads EPEVTQTPSHQVTQMGQEVILRCVPISNHLYFYWYRQILGQKVEFLVSFYNNEISEKSEIFDDQFSVERPDGSNFTLKIRSTKLEDSAMYFCASSEGQLGYTFGSGTRLTVV.

This chain connects TRBV7-9 to TRBJ1-1; a weak D match, TRBD1 (6 bases). Germline V gene lookup returns CDR1 SEHNR and CDR2 FQNEAQ (reference sequence). Deletions cut 7 bases from V and 4 bases from J, with 16 bases between. This CDR3 has 14 amino acids. CDR3 in DNA: TGTGCCAGCACCCCCCGACAGGATGGCACTGAAGCTTTCTTT. It yields the protein CASTPRQDGTEAFF.

V and J are TRBV25-1 and TRBJ1-4, with 8 bases lining up with TRBD1. Trimming at V came to 2 bases and at J to 8 bases, leaving 10 bases not matched to a gene. The CDR3 loop spans 16 amino acids. Looked up from germline, CDR1 is MGHDK and CDR2 is SYGVNS. DNA of the CDR3: TGTGCCAGCAGTGAAATTGGCGCAGGGGGCCGAGAAAAACTGTTTTTT. It encodes CASSEIGAGGREKLFF.

The chain couples TRBV19 to TRBJ2-7; 9 positions match TRBD1. CDR3 length: 12 residues. Trimming removed 5 bases from V and 10 bases from J; junction bases left unmatched: 6. The germline V gene encodes CDR1 LNHDA and CDR2 SQIVND (reference sequence). CDR3 protein: CASSGTGGTQYF. As DNA, the CDR3 is TGTGCCAGTAGTGGAACAGGGGGCACCCAGTACTTC. Full variable domain (outside the CDR3, taken from reference TRBV19 and TRBJ2-7): DGGITQSPKYLFRKEGQNVTLSCEQNLNHDAMYWYRQDPGQGLRLIYYSQIVNDFQKGDIAEGYSVSREKKESFPLTVTSAQKNPTAFYLCASSGTGGTQYFGPGTRLTVT.

The chain has TRBV6-5 and TRBJ1-1; a possible D gene is TRBD1 (5 bases). In germline, CDR1 is MNHEY, CDR2 SVGAGI. The CDR3 spans 14 residues. Trimming cost V 6 bases and J 3 bases, with 14 bases left between them. The CDR3 DNA reads as TGTGCCAGCAGACGGGGGTTCTCGGACACTGAAGCTTTCTTT. This sequence encodes CASRRGFSDTEAFF.

The chain links TRBV4-1 to TRBJ1-4; 9 bases map to TRBD1. The junction had 5 bases not matched to a gene; V was cut back by 4 bases and J by 5 bases. Germline CDR1 reads MGHRA; CDR2 reads YSYEKL. The CDR3 is 15 amino acids. The CDR3 region is CASSPGTGRNEKLFF. CDR3 coding DNA: TGCGCCAGCAGCCCTGGGACAGGGCGAAATGAAAAACTGTTTTTT.

The V gene is TRBV9, the J gene TRBJ1-2, with D perhaps matching TRBD1 (5 bases). This CDR3 region has 17 residues. Trimming took 5 bases from V and 5 from J, leaving 25 bases between them. CDR1 SGDLS and CDR2 YYNGEE come from the germline V gene. The CDR3 nucleotides are TGTGCCAGCAGTGCAAATGTAGGGGCCCTAGGAGTGTATGGCTACACCTTC. This gives the protein CASSANVGALGVYGYTF.

The J gene is TRBJ2-3, the V gene TRBV5-4, with TRBD1 as a possible D gene (5 bases). Germline CDR1 and CDR2: SGHNT and YYREEE (reference sequence). V lost 4 bases and J lost 2, with 14 bases in between. The CDR3 loop spans 15 amino acids. This CDR3 is CASSQQGAITDTQYF. CDR3 DNA sequence: TGTGCCAGCAGCCAGCAAGGGGCGATCACAGATACGCAGTATTTT.

The V call is TRBV27, the J call TRBJ1-1, with TRBD1 matching over 8 bases. CDR1 is MNHEY and CDR2 is SMNVEV in the germline V gene (reference sequence). CDR3 size: 14 residues. Trimming at V came to 6 bases and at J to 6 bases, leaving 9 bases not matched to a gene. The CDR3 region is CASRLTGGRSEAFF. For the CDR3, the DNA is TGTGCCAGCAGGCTAACAGGGGGTCGGTCTGAAGCTTTCTTT.

V gene TRBV27 combines with J gene TRBJ2-7; no firm D call. V lost 0 bases, J lost 3 bases, and 9 bases lay in between. The germline gives CDR1 MNHEY, CDR2 SMNVEV (reference sequence). This CDR3 comprises 14 residues. The CDR3 bases are TGTGCCAGCAGTTTATCCGGCGGTTACTACGAGCAGTACTTC. Amino acids: CASSLSGGYYEQYF.

The rearrangement joins TRBV11-2 to TRBJ1-3; TRBD1 matches 8 bases. The CDR3 extends over 15 amino acids. Per germline, CDR1 SGHAT and CDR2 FQNNGV. Trimming took 7 bases from V and 2 from J; bases not matched to a gene: 7. CDR3 sequence (DNA): TGTGCCAGCACCCCAGGACAGGGCGCTGGAAACACCATATATTTT. This sequence encodes CASTPGQGAGNTIYF.

The chain joins TRBV6-5 to TRBJ2-2; no reliable D call. Trimming shortened V by 7 bases and J by 1 base, and 7 bases separated the two germline ends. The germline V gene encodes CDR1 MNHEY and CDR2 SVGAGI. The CDR3 is made up of 13 amino acids. CDR3 protein: CASKPGNTGELFF. The DNA of the CDR3 is TGTGCCAGCAAACCGGGGAACACCGGGGAGCTGTTTTTT.

The chain employs TRBV15 and TRBJ1-5; unclear D gene. Germline CDR1 and CDR2: LNHNV and YYDKDF (reference sequence). This CDR3 has 13 amino acids. The V end lost 6 bases, the J end lost 3 bases, and 9 bases lay between the germline ends. DNA for the CDR3: TGTGCCACCAGTCGTAGCAACAATCAGCCCCAGCATTTT. Amino acid sequence: CATSRSNNQPQHF.

CDR3 nucleotide sequence: TGCGCCAGCAGCTTGGGAGGGGACTTTGGAGCTTTCTTT. Encoded protein: CASSLGGDFGAFF. The chain carries TRBV5-1 and TRBJ1-1; possible D gene TRBD1, 5 bases. The V end was cut by 0 bases, the J end by 10 bases, with 13 bases between. The germline gives CDR1 SGHRS, CDR2 YFSETQ. There are 13 residues in the CDR3. Based on the CDR3 plus reference TRBV5-1 and TRBJ1-1, the full variable domain is KAGVTQTPRYLIKTRGQQVTLSCSPISGHRSVSWYQQTPGQGLQFLFEYFSETQRNKGNFPGRFSGRQFSNSRSEMNVSTLELGDSALYLCASSLGGDFGAFFGQGTRLTVV.

On this clone: The same CDR3 arises from other DNA sequences in this sample as well. As DNA, the CDR3 is TGTGCCAGCAGCCCCGACAGGGGGTCTGGAAACACCATATATTTT. Protein sequence: CASSPDRGSGNTIYF. The chain combines TRBV7-2 with TRBJ1-3; 9 bases are shared with TRBD1. The germline V gene has CDR1 SGHTA and CDR2 FQGNSA. The V gene end was trimmed by 5 bases and the J gene end by 1 base; junction bases not matched to a gene: 3. The CDR3 totals 15 residues.

The V and J genes are TRBV12-5 and TRBJ1-4; no clear D. CDR1 and CDR2 from the germline V gene are LGHNT and FRNRAP. CDR3 length: 14 amino acids. V was shortened by 9 bases and J by 1 base, with 12 bases between the two germline ends. CDR3 loop: CASGPGITNEKLFF. The CDR3, as DNA: TGTGCTAGCGGCCCGGGGATAACTAATGAAAAACTGTTTTTT.

This chain connects TRBV4-1 to TRBJ1-5, with unresolved D. The CDR3 extends over 16 amino acids. From germline, CDR1 is MGHRA and CDR2 YSYEKL. Trimming stripped 1 base from V and 3 bases from J, with 13 bases between. CDR3: CASSQGGGPLNQPQHF. CDR3 coding DNA: TGCGCCAGCAGCCAAGGGGGAGGACCGCTCAATCAGCCCCAGCATTTT.

CDR3 coding DNA: TGTGCCAGCAGTGATGAAGGACAGAAAAAGTACCAAGAGACCCAGTACTTC. It specifies CASSDEGQKKYQETQYF. The V gene is TRBV25-1, the J gene TRBJ2-5, with D possibly matching TRBD1 (6 bases). Germline lookup yields CDR1 MGHDK and CDR2 SYGVNS. V lost 3 bases, J lost 0 bases, and 17 bases lay in between. The CDR3 extends over 17 amino acids.

The chain is built from TRBV11-2 and TRBJ1-1; TRBD1 might be the D (6 bases). V lost 1 base to trimming and J lost 4 bases, with 13 bases between them. The CDR3 covers 15 residues. In germline, CDR1 is SGHAT, CDR2 FQNNGV. The CDR3 is CASSLGTGMITEAFF. The CDR3 DNA is TGTGCCAGCAGCTTAGGAACAGGGATGATCACTGAAGCTTTCTTT.

V gene TRBV2 combines with J gene TRBJ2-7; D perhaps matches TRBD1 (5 bases). Germline V gene data show CDR1 as SNHLY and CDR2 as FYNNEI. Trimming pared 6 bases from V and 6 bases from J, leaving 12 bases between. The CDR3 extends over 12 amino acids. CDR3 residues: CASRKTEREQYF. CDR3 coding DNA: TGTGCCAGCAGAAAGACAGAACGCGAGCAGTACTTC.

The J gene is TRBJ2-3, the V gene TRBV5-6, with TRBD2 matching over 8 bases. Germline assignment: CDR1 SGHDT and CDR2 YYEEEE. This CDR3 has 16 residues. V trimming: 1 base; J trimming: 2 bases; junction bases outside the gene matches: 6. The CDR3: CASSLQRGTSTDTQYF. DNA of the CDR3: TGTGCCAGCAGCTTGCAGCGGGGGACTTCCACAGATACGCAGTATTTT.

This chain connects TRBV11-2 to TRBJ1-5; tentatively, D is TRBD1 (5 bases). This CDR3 spans 15 amino acids. Germline V lookup: CDR1 SGHAT, CDR2 FQNNGV. V shed 2 bases and J shed 3 bases, with 11 bases lying between them. CDR3 amino acids: CASSLNGALNQPQHF. In DNA form, the CDR3 reads TGTGCCAGCAGCTTAAATGGGGCCCTCAATCAGCCCCAGCATTTT.

The chain links TRBV30 to TRBJ2-6; 8 bases line up with TRBD2. The J segment lost 1 base and the V segment lost 0 bases, leaving 5 bases of the junction unmatched. CDR1 is GTSNPN and CDR2 is SVGIG in the germline V gene (reference sequence). The CDR3 runs to 17 residues. The CDR3 DNA sequence: TGTGCCTGGAGTGTATGGCGGGGGGTTTCTGGGGCCAACGTCCTGACTTTC. This gives the protein CAWSVWRGVSGANVLTF.

This clone was recorded a few times. The chain links TRBV6-2 or TRBV6-3 to TRBJ2-3; 13 bases align to TRBD2. Germline CDR1 reads MNHEY; CDR2 reads SVGEGT. The CDR3 has 16 residues. The junction had 7 bases not matched to a gene; V was cut back by 6 bases and J by 4 bases. The CDR3 nucleotides read TGTGCCAGCAGCAGGGCCGGGACTAGCGGGGCAGATACGCAGTATTTT. It translates to CASSRAGTSGADTQYF.

The genes are TRBV12-3 or TRBV12-4 and TRBJ2-7; D gene unclear. The CDR3 covers 13 residues. Trimming cost V 3 bases and J 3 bases, with 9 bases left between them. The CDR3 coding sequence is TGTGCCAGCAGTTTGGCAGGCTTCTACGAGCAGTACTTC. It codes for CASSLAGFYEQYF.